The next 18 T cell receptor beta chains were all read from a single sample in a study of response to subunit inactivated influenza vaccine. Via MiXCR, TCRdb re-called the RT-PCR reads, giving one row per CDR3 protein. The sample consists of about 240,000 distinct CDR3 sequences, 12% of them appearing once. Sequencing used non-naive T cells sorted from PBMCs, obtained 14 to 15 days before vaccination. These receptors all stem from a man aged 50-59 years who received an inactivated influenza vaccine.

This clonotype was found a few times. The J gene is TRBJ2-5, the V gene TRBV28, with TRBD2 matching 7 bases. Unmatched junction bases numbered 10, after V lost 5 bases and J lost 4 bases. The CDR3 is made up of 15 amino acids. Germline V gives CDR1 MDHEN, CDR2 SYDVKM. In nucleotides, the CDR3 is TGTGCCAGCAGTCGACTAAGACTAGCCGTAGAGACCCAGTACTTC. It yields the protein CASSRLRLAVETQYF.

This clonotype was detected ten times or more. This CDR3 reads CASRSDRGAYEQYF. The CDR3 DNA is TGTGCCAGCAGGTCGGACAGGGGAGCCTACGAGCAGTACTTC. This chain uses TRBV7-9 with TRBJ2-7; TRBD1 agrees at 9 bases. Germline-derived CDR1 and CDR2 are SEHNR and FQNEAQ (reference sequence). The CDR3 length is 14 residues. The junction had 5 bases not matched to a gene; V was cut back by 6 bases and J by 2 bases. The full variable domain, completed using reference TRBV7-9 and TRBJ2-7, is DTGVSQNPRHKITKRGQNVTFRCDPISEHNRLYWYRQTLGQGPEFLTYFQNEAQLEKSRLLSDRFSAERPKGSFSTLEIQRTEQGDSAMYLCASRSDRGAYEQYFGPGTRLTVT.

This clonotype was observed a handful of times. The chain couples TRBV9 to TRBJ2-1; D possibly uses TRBD1 or TRBD2 (6 bases each). This CDR3 is built from 14 residues. Germline assignment: CDR1 SGDLS and CDR2 YYNGEE. Trimming removed 3 bases at V and 9 bases at J, with 16 bases between. The CDR3 here is CASSARTEGGEQFF. Written as DNA, the CDR3 is TGTGCCAGCAGCGCTCGCACCGAGGGGGGTGAGCAGTTCTTC. The whole variable domain, remainder taken from reference TRBV9 and TRBJ2-1, is DSGVTQTPKHLITATGQRVTLRCSPRSGDLSVYWYQQSLDQGLQFLIQYYNGEERAKGNILERFSAQQFPDLHSELNLSSLELGDSALYFCASSARTEGGEQFFGPGTRLTVL.

This clonotype was recorded many times. The chain links TRBV18 to TRBJ2-7, with D unresolved. V was pared by 6 bases and J by 5 bases, with 14 bases between. Germline V gene sequence: CDR1 KGHSH, CDR2 LQKENI. This CDR3 has 13 residues. The CDR3 reads CASSQSKPHEQYF. Here the CDR3 DNA reads TGTGCCAGCTCTCAATCCAAGCCACACGAGCAGTACTTC.

This sequence joins TRBV6-1 and TRBJ1-1; TRBD1 might be the D (6 bases). V was cut by 8 bases and J by 8 bases, with 15 bases left in between. CDR1 and CDR2 (germline): MNHNS, SASEGT. The CDR3 contains 12 residues. CDR3 bases: TGTGCCAGCGCTCGGGGGACATCCGAAGCTTTCTTT. The encoded protein is CASARGTSEAFF.

This clonotype was detected only a few times. V and J are TRBV30 and TRBJ2-1, with TRBD2 as a possible D gene (7 bases). Germline V gene data show CDR1 as GTSNPN and CDR2 as SVGIG (reference sequence). CDR3 size: 16 residues. V lost 4 bases and J 1 base, leaving 17 bases between the germline ends. As DNA, the CDR3 is TGTGCCTGGACGGGGGGCGGGAGCGGGTCCTACAATGAGCAGTTCTTC. Protein sequence: CAWTGGGSGSYNEQFF.

This clonotype was found many times. The V gene is TRBV20-1, the J gene TRBJ1-4; possibly TRBD1 for D (5 bases). The germline V and J ends were trimmed by 0 bases and 7 bases, with 18 bases remaining between them. Germline values: CDR1 DFQATT, CDR2 SNEGSKA (reference sequence). This CDR3 is 16 amino acids long. CDR3 sequence (DNA): TGCAGTGCTAGAGATGGAGCAGGGACTGCAAGTGAAAAACTGTTTTTT. Amino acid sequence: CSARDGAGTASEKLFF.

This clonotype was found a few times. The chain is built from TRBV29-1 and TRBJ2-3; 9 nucleotides line up with TRBD1. Germline lookup yields CDR1 SQVTM and CDR2 ANQGSEA. V gave up 7 bases and J gave up 6 bases; unmatched junction bases: 11. The CDR3 is 14 amino acids. CDR3 DNA sequence: TGCAGCGCCATGGGTTCCGGGACAGGGGATACGCAGTATTTT. Translating it yields CSAMGSGTGDTQYF.

This clonotype was seen at least ten times. V gene TRBV7-2 combines with J gene TRBJ2-2; D remains ambiguous. Trimming cost V 2 bases and J 6 bases, with 7 bases left between them. The length of the CDR3 is 13 residues. Germline CDR1 and CDR2: SGHTA and FQGNSA. In DNA form, the CDR3 reads TGTGCCAGCAGCTTACTATATCCCGGGGAGCTGTTTTTT. It is translated as CASSLLYPGELFF.

This chain connects TRBV3-1 to TRBJ2-7, with 11 bases aligning to TRBD2. The CDR3 is 15 residues long. Germline CDR1 LGHDT, CDR2 YNNKEL (reference sequence). V gave up 1 base and J gave up 2 bases; unmatched junction bases: 1. CDR3 coding DNA: TGTGCCAGCAGCCAAGGACTAGCGGGGACCTACGAGCAGTACTTC. It yields the protein CASSQGLAGTYEQYF.

The chain couples TRBV2 to TRBJ2-5; D may be TRBD1 (5 bases). CDR3 size: 14 residues. The V end lost 4 bases, the J end lost 6 bases, and 15 bases lay between the germline ends. Per germline, CDR1 SNHLY and CDR2 FYNNEI. CDR3 coding DNA: TGTGCCAGCAGTGTATCAGGGATGGGAAAGACCCAGTACTTC. Amino acid sequence: CASSVSGMGKTQYF. The complete variable domain, with remaining parts taken from reference TRBV2 and TRBJ2-5, reads EPEVTQTPSHQVTQMGQEVILRCVPISNHLYFYWYRQILGQKVEFLVSFYNNEISEKSEIFDDQFSVERPDGSNFTLKIRSTKLEDSAMYFCASSVSGMGKTQYFGPGTRLLVL.

The gene calls are TRBV29-1 and TRBJ2-3; the D is unclear. The CDR3 has 13 amino acids. The V end lost 1 base, the J end lost 2 bases, and 7 bases lay between the germline ends. Germline CDR1 and CDR2: SQVTM and ANQGSEA. This chain's CDR3 is CSVEGRYTDTQYF. CDR3 nucleotide sequence: TGCAGCGTTGAAGGTCGGTACACAGATACGCAGTATTTT.

This clonotype was seen a handful of times. The chain combines TRBV4-3 with TRBJ1-6; no clear D. CDR1 and CDR2 from the germline V gene are LGHNA and YSLEER. V gave up 0 bases and J gave up 5 bases, with 8 bases separating them. The CDR3 has 15 residues. The CDR3 protein is CASSQEGGNNSPLHF. The CDR3 DNA sequence: TGCGCCAGCAGCCAAGAAGGCGGAAATAATTCACCCCTCCACTTT.

There are many counts of this clonotype. V and J are TRBV25-1 and TRBJ2-3; 8 bases line up with TRBD1. The germline gives CDR1 MGHDK, CDR2 SYGVNS. CDR3 length: 14 amino acids. V gave up 7 bases and J gave up 5 bases; unmatched junction bases: 8. The CDR3 DNA follows: TGTGCCAGCACAGACAGGGGATCTTTAGATACGCAGTATTTT. It codes for CASTDRGSLDTQYF.

This clonotype has at least ten counts. The chain employs TRBV5-5 and TRBJ2-3; TRBD2 aligns across 12 bases. CDR3 length: 16 residues. CDR1 is SGHKS and CDR2 is YYEKEE in the germline V gene (reference sequence). The V and J ends lost 4 bases and 3 bases, in that order; junction bases with no gene match: 6. In DNA form, the CDR3 reads TGTGCCAGCAGCCAAGGTGGACTAGCGGGGACAGATACGCAGTATTTT. Translating gives CASSQGGLAGTDTQYF.

The chain is built from TRBV20-1 and TRBJ1-2; D gene unclear. V lost 1 base and J 8 bases, leaving 20 bases between the germline ends. Germline V lookup: CDR1 DFQATT, CDR2 SNEGSKA (reference sequence). The CDR3 has 15 amino acids. In DNA form, the CDR3 reads TGCAGTGCTAGAGTCCCGGGCACCCTTCGGGCCGGCTACACCTTC. Protein sequence: CSARVPGTLRAGYTF.

This clonotype has a count of ten or more. V usage is TRBV6-2 or TRBV6-3 and J usage is TRBJ2-7; 9 bases are shared with TRBD2. From germline, CDR1 is MNHEY and CDR2 SVGEGT. The CDR3 is 16 amino acids. V gave up 6 bases and J gave up 3 bases; unmatched junction bases: 12. CDR3 region: CASSSLAGGLVYEQYF. The CDR3 DNA follows: TGTGCCAGCAGCTCCCTTGCGGGGGGGCTTGTCTACGAGCAGTACTTC.

The sample holds many counts of this clonotype. CDR3 DNA sequence: TGCAGCGTTGGGGGAGGACAGAACACCGGGGAGCTGTTTTTT. It specifies CSVGGGQNTGELFF. The chain couples TRBV29-1 to TRBJ2-2; the D gene is possibly TRBD2 (6 bases). In germline, CDR1 is SQVTM, CDR2 ANQGSEA. Trimming took 4 bases from V and 1 from J, leaving 10 bases between them. The CDR3 has 14 amino acids.